The 30 T cell receptor beta chains presented below share a single source sample, sequenced in a study of T-cell memory formation after mild COVID-19. TCRdb re-called the 5' RACE reads with MiXCR, one entry per CDR3 protein. In the table there are tens of thousands of distinct CDR3 sequences, around 13% of which are singletons. Material: PBMCs or a T cell subset sorted from them (not recorded which). The receptors were gathered from an adult woman who had mild COVID-19 (a few samples of this study predate the infection). Cell type and time point are not known.

The chain has TRBV15 and TRBJ1-1; TRBD1 is a possible D gene (5 bases). The CDR3 length is 16 residues. Germline V gene sequence: CDR1 LNHNV, CDR2 YYDKDF (reference sequence). Trimming pared 3 bases from V and 0 bases from J, leaving 14 bases between. CDR3 region: CATSSDSTVMNTEAFF. In DNA form, the CDR3 reads TGTGCCACCAGCAGCGATTCGACAGTTATGAACACTGAAGCTTTCTTT.

V gene TRBV3-1 combines with J gene TRBJ2-3, with 11 bases fitting TRBD2. The CDR3 contains 17 residues. Germline lookup yields CDR1 LGHDT and CDR2 YNNKEL (reference sequence). V dropped 0 bases and J dropped 11; count of bases not matched to a gene: 13. CDR3 nucleotides: TGTGCCAGCAGCCAAGACCCTAGCGGGGGGCACCTTGCGAGGCAGTATTTT. Translating it yields CASSQDPSGGHLARQYF.

Only a few counts were recorded for this clonotype. This rearrangement joins TRBV9 to TRBJ2-1, with 7 bases matching TRBD1. V shed 5 bases, J shed 7 bases, and the junction held 12 bases outside the gene matches. CDR3 length equals 15 residues. CDR1 is SGDLS and CDR2 is YYNGEE in the germline V gene. The CDR3 is CASSRASGQTNEQFF. The CDR3 coding sequence is TGTGCCAGCAGTAGGGCCTCGGGACAGACAAATGAGCAGTTCTTC.

This clonotype was seen only a few times. The rearrangement links TRBV12-3 or TRBV12-4 to TRBJ2-2, with a weak D call TRBD2 (6 bases). V was clipped by 5 bases and J by 1 base, with 11 bases between them. The CDR3 is made up of 15 amino acids. In DNA, the CDR3 is TGTGCCAGCAGTGGAGTGGGGGGGAACACCGGGGAGCTGTTTTTT. It codes for CASSGVGGNTGELFF.

In this sample, this clonotype turned up a few times. The genes are TRBV7-3 and TRBJ2-1, with D perhaps given as TRBD1 or TRBD2 (6 bases each). CDR1 and CDR2 from the germline V gene are SGHTA and FQGTGA. CDR3 length: 14 residues. Trimming shortened V by 2 bases and J by 8 bases, and 13 bases separated the two germline ends. The DNA for the CDR3 is TGTGCCAGCAGCTTATACGGGGGCGGGGATGAGCAGTTCTTC. It codes for CASSLYGGGDEQFF.

The rearrangement uses TRBV27 and TRBJ2-4; D gene uncertain. This CDR3 has 17 amino acids. From germline, CDR1 is MNHEY and CDR2 SMNVEV (reference sequence). The V end lost 2 bases, the J end lost 0 bases, and 14 bases lay between the germline ends. CDR3 DNA sequence: TGTGCCAGCAGTTTAAGCAGCTCTGACCTAGCCAAAAACATTCAGTACTTC. This encodes CASSLSSSDLAKNIQYF.

This chain joins TRBV14 and TRBJ2-7; D is unclear. This CDR3 comprises 14 residues. V lost 2 bases, J lost 5 bases, and 13 bases lay in between. CDR1 is SGHDN and CDR2 is FVKESK in the germline V gene. The CDR3 DNA follows: TGTGCCAGCAGCCAACCTACACGGTATGACGAGCAGTACTTC. This codes for CASSQPTRYDEQYF.

The table lists this clonotype with a few counts. The chain carries TRBV4-1 and TRBJ2-7; the match to TRBD1 covers 7 bases. Germline V CDR1 and CDR2: MGHRA, YSYEKL. The CDR3 extends over 15 amino acids. The ends lost 4 bases at V and 3 bases at J; junction bases unmatched: 9. The CDR3 nucleotides read TGCGCCAGCAGCCCATTTGTCCGGGACAGCTACGAGCAGTACTTC. Protein product: CASSPFVRDSYEQYF.

This clonotype turned up a few times. This sequence joins TRBV2 and TRBJ2-7; possibly TRBD1 for D (6 bases). Germline values: CDR1 SNHLY, CDR2 FYNNEI. The germline V and J ends were trimmed by 11 bases and 1 base, with 9 bases remaining between them. This CDR3 has 11 residues. Here the CDR3 reads CAGGQSYEQYF. The CDR3 coding sequence is TGTGCCGGAGGACAGTCCTACGAGCAGTACTTC.

This clonotype was detected a few times. V is TRBV6-2 or TRBV6-3 and J is TRBJ2-7; either TRBD1 or TRBD2 may supply D (5 bases each). The CDR3 covers 15 residues. In germline, CDR1 is MNHEY, CDR2 SVGEGT. Trimming stripped 6 bases from V and 7 bases from J, with 22 bases between. This CDR3 reads CASSTVRRDGGEQYF. CDR3 nucleotides: TGTGCCAGCAGCACCGTACGCAGGGACGGTGGGGAGCAGTACTTC.

This clonotype showed up many times. This chain connects TRBV10-3 to TRBJ2-3, with unresolved D. V was cut by 3 bases and J by 3 bases, with 7 bases left in between. The CDR3 consists of 13 residues. Per the germline V gene, CDR1 is ENHRY and CDR2 is SYGVKD. CDR3 DNA: TGTGCCATCAGTGAAGGTGGGACAGATACGCAGTATTTT. Encoded protein: CAISEGGTDTQYF.

This clonotype came up a few times. This chain uses TRBV5-5 with TRBJ2-5; TRBD2 is a possible D gene (6 bases). The germline V gene encodes CDR1 SGHKS and CDR2 YYEKEE (reference sequence). With 1 base removed from V and 2 bases from J, the gap between germline ends came to 12 bases. CDR3 length: 15 amino acids. The CDR3: CASSLPYGTQETQYF. CDR3 bases: TGTGCCAGCAGCTTGCCCTACGGGACTCAAGAGACCCAGTACTTC.

The rearrangement links TRBV6-1 to TRBJ2-7, with TRBD1 identical over 11 bases. Germline trimming cut 7 bases from V and 2 bases from J; bases unmatched to any gene: 4. Looked up from germline, CDR1 is MNHNS and CDR2 is SASEGT. The CDR3 extends over 14 amino acids. CDR3 amino acids: CASTPGQGAYEQYF. In nucleotides, the CDR3 is TGTGCCAGCACCCCGGGACAGGGGGCCTACGAGCAGTACTTC.

The chain combines TRBV20-1 with TRBJ2-7; D is unresolved. The CDR3 has 11 amino acids. V lost 5 bases and J lost 4, with 9 bases in between. Germline CDR1 DFQATT, CDR2 SNEGSKA (reference sequence). The CDR3 is CSAQIYYEQYF. For the CDR3, the DNA is TGCAGTGCTCAGATTTATTACGAGCAGTACTTC.

This clonotype was counted many times. This rearrangement joins TRBV5-6 to TRBJ2-3; 7 bases line up with TRBD1. Trimming removed 4 bases from V and 4 bases from J; junction bases left unmatched: 12. Germline CDR1 reads SGHDT; CDR2 reads YYEEEE. This CDR3 is 16 amino acids long. The DNA for the CDR3 is TGTGCCAGCAGCGCCTCAGACAGGGTCGGGGCAGATACGCAGTATTTT. This sequence encodes CASSASDRVGADTQYF.

This chain joins TRBV20-1 and TRBJ2-3; 8 positions agree with TRBD2. V was clipped by 6 bases and J by 5 bases; unmatched bases: 16. The CDR3 is made up of 16 amino acids. CDR1 and CDR2 (germline): DFQATT, SNEGSKA (reference sequence). The CDR3: CSARIGLASWGDTQYF. For the CDR3, the DNA is TGCAGTGCCCGGATCGGACTAGCCTCGTGGGGAGATACGCAGTATTTT.

The J gene is TRBJ2-3, the V gene TRBV9; 9 bases line up with TRBD2. Trimming removed 4 bases from V and 1 base from J; junction bases left unmatched: 7. Germline lookup yields CDR1 SGDLS and CDR2 YYNGEE. The CDR3 covers 16 residues. CDR3 bases: TGTGCCAGCAGCCTTGGGACTAGCCCAGGCACAGATACGCAGTATTTT. Translating gives CASSLGTSPGTDTQYF.

The gene calls are TRBV6-5 and TRBJ1-1, with a weak D call TRBD1 (6 bases). V was pared by 0 bases and J by 7 bases, with 30 bases between. Germline CDR1 is MNHEY and CDR2 is SVGAGI. This CDR3 has 20 amino acids. The CDR3 sequence is CASSYSLSGVEVYVRGEAFF. The CDR3 DNA follows: TGTGCCAGCAGTTACTCCTTGTCAGGGGTCGAAGTTTATGTCAGAGGTGAAGCTTTCTTT.

The chain employs TRBV5-1 and TRBJ2-7; 8 bases line up with TRBD1. Losses at the gene ends were 2 bases for V and 5 bases for J; bases not matched to a gene: 6. The CDR3 has 14 amino acids. From germline, CDR1 is SGHRS and CDR2 YFSETQ. The CDR3 bases are TGCGCCAGCAGCTTCGGGACAGGCGGCGACGAGCAGTACTTC. It encodes CASSFGTGGDEQYF.

This clonotype has only a few counts. This rearrangement joins TRBV4-3 to TRBJ1-2; no clear D. CDR1 is LGHNA and CDR2 is YSLEER in the germline V gene. V lost 1 base to trimming and J lost 9 bases, with 6 bases between them. This CDR3 spans 11 amino acids. The CDR3 protein is CASSQAGRYTF. CDR3 sequence (DNA): TGCGCCAGCAGCCAAGCGGGCCGCTACACCTTC.

This clonotype showed up just once. The chain combines TRBV6-5 with TRBJ1-1, with D tentatively TRBD1 (6 bases). The CDR3 covers 16 residues. V shed 0 bases and J shed 0 bases, with 11 bases lying between them. Germline-derived CDR1 and CDR2 are MNHEY and SVGAGI. The CDR3 is CASSYSDSRMNTEAFF. The CDR3, as DNA: TGTGCCAGCAGTTACTCGGACAGCAGAATGAACACTGAAGCTTTCTTT.

The chain links TRBV5-6 to TRBJ2-1; TRBD2 aligns across 13 bases. Germline V CDR1 and CDR2: SGHDT, YYEEEE. This CDR3 has 15 amino acids. V gave up 5 bases and J gave up 6 bases; unmatched junction bases: 5. CDR3 amino acids: CASRPTSGGPNEQFF. CDR3 bases: TGTGCCAGCAGACCGACTAGCGGGGGGCCCAATGAGCAGTTCTTC.

This clonotype was observed a few times. The J gene is TRBJ1-2, the V gene TRBV27; perhaps TRBD1 as D (5 bases). The germline CDR1 and CDR2 sequences are MNHEY and SMNVEV (reference sequence). This CDR3 contains 15 residues. With 4 bases removed from V and 0 bases from J, the gap between germline ends came to 12 bases. CDR3 region: CASSSTVASNYGYTF. In DNA form, the CDR3 reads TGTGCCAGCAGTTCGACAGTAGCGTCTAACTATGGCTACACCTTC.

This chain uses TRBV25-1 with TRBJ2-2, with a possible D match to TRBD2 (5 bases). Between the trimmed V and J ends, which lost 9 bases and 4 bases, there was a span of 12 bases. The V gene's germline CDR1 is MGHDK and CDR2 SYGVNS. CDR3 size: 13 residues. This CDR3 is CASSLLVTGELFF. The CDR3 DNA is TGTGCCAGTAGTTTACTAGTCACCGGGGAGCTGTTTTTT.

This clonotype was counted only a few times. This chain uses TRBV3-1 with TRBJ2-7; D unresolved. The germline V gene has CDR1 LGHDT and CDR2 YNNKEL (reference sequence). The length of the CDR3 is 16 residues. The germline V and J ends were trimmed by 4 bases and 4 bases, with 20 bases remaining between them. Written as DNA, the CDR3 is TGTGCCAGCAGCCCAGCCAAGGAATTTCTACGATACGAGCAGTACTTC. Translation gives CASSPAKEFLRYEQYF.

This chain links TRBV13 with TRBJ2-7; possibly TRBD2 for D (5 bases). Trimming shortened V by 4 bases and J by 0 bases, and 10 bases separated the two germline ends. This CDR3 has 14 amino acids. Looked up from germline, CDR1 is PRHDT and CDR2 is FYEKMQ (reference sequence). CDR3 region: CASSSLAFSYEQYF. The CDR3 nucleotides read TGTGCCAGCAGCTCATTAGCGTTCTCCTACGAGCAGTACTTC.

The rearrangement uses TRBV20-1 and TRBJ2-7, with 7 bases aligning to TRBD1. The V and J ends lost 6 bases and 5 bases, in that order; junction bases with no gene match: 10. Looked up from germline, CDR1 is DFQATT and CDR2 is SNEGSKA (reference sequence). The length of the CDR3 is 13 residues. CDR3 bases: TGCAGTGCCCCTCGGGACAGAAGCAACGAGCAGTACTTC. Its translation is CSAPRDRSNEQYF.

This sequence joins TRBV11-2 and TRBJ1-1; D is unclear. The germline CDR1 and CDR2 sequences are SGHAT and FQNNGV. Trimming took off 1 base at V and 3 bases at J, with 21 bases between the two ends. This CDR3 region has 18 residues. CDR3 protein: CASSLAPRANPRDTEAFF. CDR3 DNA sequence: TGTGCCAGCAGCTTAGCGCCTCGGGCCAACCCTAGAGACACTGAAGCTTTCTTT.

Here the CDR3 DNA reads TGTGCCAGTCGGGACAGGGGGAACACTGAAGCTTTCTTT. Its protein is CASRDRGNTEAFF. The V and J genes are TRBV10-3 and TRBJ1-1; the match to TRBD1 covers 10 bases. Germline CDR1 reads ENHRY; CDR2 reads SYGVKD. The CDR3 is 13 residues long. V lost 10 bases, J lost 1 base, and 3 bases stayed unmatched.

Of note for this clonotype: One end of the junction is discordant with germline, which a read error may explain. The genes are TRBV2 and TRBJ2-7, with D tentatively TRBD1 or TRBD2 (5 bases each). Germline V gene data show CDR1 as SNHLY and CDR2 as FYNNEI. The CDR3 loop spans 17 amino acids. The CDR3 nucleotides are TGTGCCAGCAGCGAAGGCTCGACAGTTGGGGGAATATACGAGCAGTACTTC. It is translated as CASSEGSTVGGIYEQYF.